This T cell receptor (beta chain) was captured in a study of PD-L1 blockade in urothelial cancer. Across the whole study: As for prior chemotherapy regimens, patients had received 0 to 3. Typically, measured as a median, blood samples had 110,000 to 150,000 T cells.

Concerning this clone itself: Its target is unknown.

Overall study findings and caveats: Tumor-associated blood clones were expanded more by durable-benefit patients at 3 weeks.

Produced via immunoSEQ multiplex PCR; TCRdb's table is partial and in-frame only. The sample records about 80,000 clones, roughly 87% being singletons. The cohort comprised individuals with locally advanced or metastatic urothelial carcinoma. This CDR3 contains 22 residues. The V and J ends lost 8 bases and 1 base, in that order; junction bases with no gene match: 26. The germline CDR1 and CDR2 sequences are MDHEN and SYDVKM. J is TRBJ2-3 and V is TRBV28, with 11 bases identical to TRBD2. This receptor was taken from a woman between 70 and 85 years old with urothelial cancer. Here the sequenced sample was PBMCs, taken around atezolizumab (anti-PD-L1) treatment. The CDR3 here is CASDQGPPALSGGATGTDTQYF. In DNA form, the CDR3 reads TGTGCCAGCGATCAAGGGCCTCCTGCCCTTAGCGGGGGGGCTACCGGCACAGATACGCAGTATTTT.